Presented here are 12 T cell receptor beta chains from one specimen sequenced in a study of blood T cell repertoires in COVID-19. The repertoire was sequenced with immunoSEQ multiplex PCR; TCRdb's copy has only in-frame clones and lacks some. This sample carries roughly 380,000 clones, approximately 87% of them seen once, and the ten largest clones take 1% to 1.5%. Material: PBMCs or T cells enriched from blood (not recorded which). The receptors come from a young man who had recovered from COVID-19.

The rearrangement uses TRBV6-5 and TRBJ1-2; 9 bases are a match to TRBD1. After removal of 8 bases from V and 8 bases from J, the junction contained 9 bases not matched to a gene. Germline V gene sequence: CDR1 MNHEY, CDR2 SVGAGI. This CDR3 region has 13 residues. The CDR3 is CASEDRGTGGYTF. The CDR3 DNA reads TGTGCCAGCGAGGACAGGGGAACGGGGGGCTACACCTTC.

This clone was seen a handful of times. The chain carries TRBV9 and TRBJ2-7, with no clear D. Germline CDR1 is SGDLS and CDR2 is YYNGEE. This CDR3 has 13 amino acids. V lost 3 bases to trimming and J lost 3 bases, with 10 bases between them. DNA for the CDR3: TGTGCCAGCAGCGACTTGACGGGCTACGAGCAGTACTTC. Protein: CASSDLTGYEQYF.

This chain joins TRBV6-1 and TRBJ2-7; a weak D match, TRBD2 (5 bases). The ends were cut back, 2 bases at V and 5 bases at J, with 13 bases in the middle. This CDR3 region has 14 residues. In germline, CDR1 is MNHNS, CDR2 SASEGT. DNA for the CDR3: TGTGCCAGCAGTGAACTGGGGTTTAGCGACGAGCAGTACTTC. This sequence encodes CASSELGFSDEQYF.

This clone was seen a handful of times. V usage is TRBV30 and J usage is TRBJ1-2; 7 bases fit TRBD1. V shed 6 bases and J 6 bases; nucleotides not matched to a gene: 7. Germline V CDR1 and CDR2: GTSNPN, SVGIG (reference sequence). The length of the CDR3 is 12 residues. CDR3 in DNA: TGTGCCTGTGGGGAGACAGGGAATGGCTACACCTTC. This gives the protein CACGETGNGYTF. Drawing the rest from reference TRBV30 and TRBJ1-2, the complete variable domain is SQTIHQWPATLVQPVGSPLSLECTVEGTSNPNLYWYRQAAGRGLQLLFYSVGIGQISSEVPQNLSASRPQDRQFILSSKKLLLSDSGFYLCACGETGNGYTFGSGTRLTVV.

The rearrangement links TRBV2 to TRBJ1-5, with D unresolved. The CDR3 has 16 amino acids. Germline V gives CDR1 SNHLY, CDR2 FYNNEI. Trimming took off 5 bases at V and 0 bases at J, with 14 bases between the two ends. Here the CDR3 reads CASSTSFGLSNQPQHF. The CDR3 coding sequence is TGTGCCAGCAGTACCTCATTTGGCCTTAGCAATCAGCCCCAGCATTTT.

The chain uses TRBV5-4 and TRBJ2-5, with D possibly TRBD2 on 5 matching bases. Per the germline V gene, CDR1 is SGHNT and CDR2 is YYREEE (reference sequence). Trimming shortened V by 4 bases and J by 4 bases, and 23 bases separated the two germline ends. The CDR3 is made up of 17 amino acids. Written as DNA, the CDR3 is TGTGCCAGCAGCGCCGGTTCGGGGTGGCGAATGGGAGAGACCCAGTACTTC. Its translation: CASSAGSGWRMGETQYF.

The CDR3 region has the DNA TGTGCCAGCTCATCAATCGGGACAGGGAGAAACACTGAAGCTTTCTTT. It encodes CASSSIGTGRNTEAFF. This chain links TRBV18 with TRBJ1-1; TRBD1 matches at 9 bases. V shed 5 bases, J shed 2 bases, and the junction held 9 bases outside the gene matches. From germline, CDR1 is KGHSH and CDR2 LQKENI. This CDR3 region has 16 residues.

The chain uses TRBV19 and TRBJ2-1, with D unclear. Germline assignment: CDR1 LNHDA and CDR2 SQIVND (reference sequence). The CDR3 runs to 14 residues. With 3 bases removed from V and 0 bases from J, the gap between germline ends came to 6 bases. The CDR3 sequence is CASSILSSYNEQFF. CDR3 in DNA: TGTGCCAGTAGTATCCTAAGCTCCTACAATGAGCAGTTCTTC. The full variable domain, with the rest looked up from reference TRBV19 and TRBJ2-1, is DGGITQSPKYLFRKEGQNVTLSCEQNLNHDAMYWYRQDPGQGLRLIYYSQIVNDFQKGDIAEGYSVSREKKESFPLTVTSAQKNPTAFYLCASSILSSYNEQFFGPGTRLTVL.

This clone was observed a few times. The rearrangement links TRBV30 to TRBJ1-4; D is unclear. V shed 2 bases and J shed 4 bases, with 8 bases lying between them. Germline V lookup: CDR1 GTSNPN, CDR2 SVGIG (reference sequence). This CDR3 spans 13 amino acids. CDR3 amino acids: CAWSRDINEKLFF. The CDR3 nucleotides read TGTGCCTGGAGTCGGGATATTAATGAAAAACTGTTTTTT.

The CDR3 region has the DNA TGTGCCAGCAGCACCCTCGTCCGGGATGGCTACACCTTC. Residues: CASSTLVRDGYTF. The chain employs TRBV3-1 (or the pseudogene TRBV3-2) and TRBJ1-2; D is undetermined. V was shortened by 5 bases and J by 6 bases, with 13 bases between the two germline ends. The CDR3 is 13 amino acids. The germline gives CDR1 LGHDT, CDR2 YNNKEL (reference sequence).

The V call is TRBV19, the J call TRBJ1-5; D might be TRBD1 (6 bases). Trimming left V 11 bases short and J 4 bases short, with 15 bases between. Germline assignment: CDR1 LNHDA and CDR2 SQIVND (reference sequence). The CDR3 totals 13 residues. The CDR3 nucleotides are TGTGCCGTGAACAGGGCTCGGAATCAGCCCCAGCATTTT. This sequence encodes CAVNRARNQPQHF. Using reference TRBV19 and TRBJ1-5 for the parts outside the CDR3, the full variable domain is DGGITQSPKYLFRKEGQNVTLSCEQNLNHDAMYWYRQDPGQGLRLIYYSQIVNDFQKGDIAEGYSVSREKKESFPLTVTSAQKNPTAFYLCAVNRARNQPQHFGDGTRLSIL.

The chain employs TRBV7-7 and TRBJ2-3; perhaps TRBD2 as D (7 bases). V was clipped by 1 base and J by 4 bases, with 12 bases between them. The CDR3 extends over 15 amino acids. CDR1 is SSHAT, CDR2 FNYEAQ, per germline (reference sequence). The CDR3, as DNA: TGTGCCAGCAGCTTAGGAGGGGGGGAGGCAGATACGCAGTATTTT. Its protein is CASSLGGGEADTQYF.